This T cell receptor beta chain came from a study of post-analysis software for immune sequencing data. Study overall: Multiple sclerosis in the patients followed relapsing-remitting, secondary progressive and progressive-relapsing courses.

As for this clonotype: Its target is not known.

Study-wide results and limits: Batch-mates among the samples co-clustered strongly by F measure.

cDNA libraries for TCR beta contained unique molecular identifiers. TCRdb recomputed calls from the PCR reads with MiXCR, one row per CDR3 protein. The table shows 800,000 to 950,000 distinct CDR3 sequences, with roughly 50% occurring only once. This clonotype originated in a girl aged 5-17 years with multiple sclerosis. Sequencing was carried out using blood.

The CDR3 DNA sequence: TGTGCCAGCAGCCCCCCCACCCCGGGGTTGAACACTGAAGCTTTCTTT. Protein: CASSPPTPGLNTEAFF. The J gene is TRBJ1-1, the V gene TRBV7-9; D remains ambiguous. V shed 5 bases and J shed 0 bases, with 16 bases lying between them. The CDR3 loop spans 16 amino acids. Looked up from germline, CDR1 is SEHNR and CDR2 is FQNEAQ (reference sequence).